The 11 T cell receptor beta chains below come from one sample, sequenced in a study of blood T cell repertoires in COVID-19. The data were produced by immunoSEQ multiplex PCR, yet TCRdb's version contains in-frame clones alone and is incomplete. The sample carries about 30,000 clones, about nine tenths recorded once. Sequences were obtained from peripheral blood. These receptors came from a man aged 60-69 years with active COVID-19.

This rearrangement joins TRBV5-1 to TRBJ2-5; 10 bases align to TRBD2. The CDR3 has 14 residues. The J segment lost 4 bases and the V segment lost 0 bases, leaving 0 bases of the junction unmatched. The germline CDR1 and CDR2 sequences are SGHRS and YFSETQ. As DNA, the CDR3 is TGCGCCAGCAGCTTGGGACTAGCGGGAGAGACCCAGTACTTC. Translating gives CASSLGLAGETQYF.

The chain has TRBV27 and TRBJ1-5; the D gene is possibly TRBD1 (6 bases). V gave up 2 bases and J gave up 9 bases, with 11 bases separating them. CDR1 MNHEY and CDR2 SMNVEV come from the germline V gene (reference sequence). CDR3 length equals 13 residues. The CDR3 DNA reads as TGTGCCAGCAGTTTAAGGGGGGGCATGCCCCAGCATTTT. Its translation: CASSLRGGMPQHF.

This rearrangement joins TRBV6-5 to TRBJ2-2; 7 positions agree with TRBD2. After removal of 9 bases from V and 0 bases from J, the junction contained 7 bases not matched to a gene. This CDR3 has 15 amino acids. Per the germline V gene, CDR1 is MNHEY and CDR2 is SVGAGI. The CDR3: CASWNGGTNTGELFF. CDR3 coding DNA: TGTGCCAGTTGGAACGGGGGGACGAACACCGGGGAGCTGTTTTTT.

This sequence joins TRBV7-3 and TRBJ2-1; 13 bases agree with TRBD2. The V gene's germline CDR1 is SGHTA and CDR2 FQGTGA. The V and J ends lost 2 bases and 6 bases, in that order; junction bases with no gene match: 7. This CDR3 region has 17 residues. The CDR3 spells CASSLGLLAGGLNEQFF. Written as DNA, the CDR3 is TGTGCCAGCAGCTTAGGGTTACTAGCGGGGGGGCTCAATGAGCAGTTCTTC.

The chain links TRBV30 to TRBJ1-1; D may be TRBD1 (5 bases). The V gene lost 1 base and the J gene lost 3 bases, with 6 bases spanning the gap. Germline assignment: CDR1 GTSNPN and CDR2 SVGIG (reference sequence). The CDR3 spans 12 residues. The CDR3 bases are TGTGCCTGGAGTGGACAGCACACTGAAGCTTTCTTT. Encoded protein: CAWSGQHTEAFF. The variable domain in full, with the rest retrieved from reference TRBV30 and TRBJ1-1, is SQTIHQWPATLVQPVGSPLSLECTVEGTSNPNLYWYRQAAGRGLQLLFYSVGIGQISSEVPQNLSASRPQDRQFILSSKKLLLSDSGFYLCAWSGQHTEAFFGQGTRLTVV.

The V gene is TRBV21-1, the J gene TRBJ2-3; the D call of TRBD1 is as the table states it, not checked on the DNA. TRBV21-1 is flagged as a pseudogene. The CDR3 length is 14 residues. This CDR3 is CASSPRTGTDTQYF. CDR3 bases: TGTGCCAGCAGCCCTCGGACAGGCACAGATACGCAGTATTTT.

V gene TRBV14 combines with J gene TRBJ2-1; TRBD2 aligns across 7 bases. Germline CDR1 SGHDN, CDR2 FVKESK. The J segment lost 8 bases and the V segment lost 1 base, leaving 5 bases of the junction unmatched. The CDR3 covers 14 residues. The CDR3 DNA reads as TGTGCCAGCAGCCAAGGGTTGGGGGGGTATGAGCAGTTCTTC. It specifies CASSQGLGGYEQFF.

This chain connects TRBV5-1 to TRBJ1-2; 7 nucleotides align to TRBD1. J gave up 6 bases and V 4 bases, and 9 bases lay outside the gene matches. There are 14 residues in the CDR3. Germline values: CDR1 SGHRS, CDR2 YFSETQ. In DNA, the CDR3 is TGCGCCAGCAGCAATTCACAGGGGAGGCATGGCTACACCTTC. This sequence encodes CASSNSQGRHGYTF.

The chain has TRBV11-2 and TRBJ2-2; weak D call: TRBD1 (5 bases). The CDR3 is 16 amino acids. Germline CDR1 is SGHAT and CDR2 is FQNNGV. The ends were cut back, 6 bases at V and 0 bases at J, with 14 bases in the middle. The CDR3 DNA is TGTGCCAGCAGTAGTCGACAGCTGACGAACACCGGGGAGCTGTTTTTT. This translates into CASSSRQLTNTGELFF.

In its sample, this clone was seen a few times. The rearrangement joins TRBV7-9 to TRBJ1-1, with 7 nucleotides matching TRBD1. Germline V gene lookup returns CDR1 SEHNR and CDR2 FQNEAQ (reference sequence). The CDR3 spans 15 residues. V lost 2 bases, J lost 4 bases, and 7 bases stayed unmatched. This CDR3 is CASSLNDRVRTEAFF. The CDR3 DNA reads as TGTGCCAGCAGCTTAAATGACAGGGTCCGCACTGAAGCTTTCTTT.

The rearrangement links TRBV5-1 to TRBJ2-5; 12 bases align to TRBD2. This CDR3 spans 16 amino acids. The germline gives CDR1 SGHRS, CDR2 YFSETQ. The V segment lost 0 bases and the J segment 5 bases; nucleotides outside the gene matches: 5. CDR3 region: CASSLGLAGGPETQYF. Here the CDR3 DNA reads TGCGCCAGCAGCTTGGGCCTAGCGGGGGGGCCCGAGACCCAGTACTTC.